This is a list of T cell receptor beta chains from one sample in a study of blood T cell repertoires in COVID-19. Method: immunoSEQ multiplex PCR; TCRdb's copy keeps in-frame clones and lacks some. In the table there are about 160,000 clones, approximately 87% of which are singletons. Input material: PBMCs or T cells enriched from blood (not recorded which). The receptors were gathered from a woman between 45 and 65 years old who had recovered from COVID-19. Both conserved end residues are part of each CDR3.

J	V	CDR3
TRBJ1-2	TRBV7-8	CASSYTDSGGYTF
TRBJ2-5	TRBV6-2/TRBV6-3	CASSYMSSGETQYF
TRBJ2-7	TRBV7-2	CASSLGGVYEQYF
TRBJ1-2	TRBV5-6	CASSSDRGGGYTF
TRBJ1-1	TRBV6-2/TRBV6-3	CASSWVRSTEAFF
TRBJ1-1	TRBV13	CASSLDAGNTEAFF
TRBJ2-1	TRBV2	CASSSRTGDYEQFF
TRBJ2-5	TRBV7-9	CASSPGRGETQYF
TRBJ1-2	TRBV14	CASSQDWLDPLAGYGGYTF
TRBJ2-3	TRBV4-3	CASSLFTGGRTDTQYF
TRBJ1-2	TRBV25-1	CASRRTGAGDGYTF
TRBJ1-6	TRBV6-6	CASSPTGGRGFRADNSPLHF
TRBJ1-4	TRBV7-2	CASSPLTGYNQKLFF
TRBJ2-7	TRBV9	CASSGEPRGRGTGNYEQYF
TRBJ1-2	TRBV19	CASIPQGIANYGYTF
TRBJ1-2	TRBV5-4	CASSSPDRGRFYGYTF
TRBJ2-3	TRBV6-2/TRBV6-3	CASSYYSMGTDTQYF
TRBJ1-1	TRBV6-2/TRBV6-3	CASSNQGGATEAFF
TRBJ1-2	TRBV25-1	CASSELGQGDYGYTF
TRBJ2-3	TRBV10-2	CASSPIGGATDTQYF
TRBJ1-5	TRBV7-8	CASSLPGQFNQPQHF
TRBJ2-4	TRBV30	CASKGQPNIQYF
TRBJ2-2	TRBV5-4	CASSLGQAMGTGELFF
TRBJ2-3	TRBV18	CASSPGTISTDTQYF
TRBJ2-7	TRBV7-2	CASSLVGGTGYEQYF
TRBJ1-1	TRBV11-3	CASSSPGGALNTEAFF
TRBJ1-4	TRBV5-8	CASSFDRGQGEKLFF
TRBJ1-2	TRBV7-2	CASSLGSQGNYGYTF
TRBJ2-7	TRBV5-1	CASSLLTSGSYEQYF
TRBJ1-2	TRBV9	CASSPPTPNYGYTF
TRBJ1-3	TRBV28	CASRKWGQADSGNTIYF
TRBJ1-5	TRBV15	CATSKDRGRGQPQHF
TRBJ1-5	TRBV27	CASSRAGDNQPQHF
TRBJ1-1	TRBV5-1	CASSRTGENTEAFF
TRBJ2-7	TRBV27	CASSSGLAGGLISYEQYF
TRBJ2-1	TRBV4-2	CASSQELPTGNEQFF